This T cell receptor (beta chain) was documented in a study of blood T cells in healthy people across ages. Notes on this clonotype: Its antigen is not known.

A second 7 to 11 cycle PCR used barcoded and J-beta primers. Every sample produced at least 3 million CDR3-containing paired-end reads. TCRdb called the 5' RACE reads again in MiXCR, with one record for every CDR3 protein. The sample gives over 1,500,000 distinct CDR3 sequences, around 40% of which show up once; under 25% is in the top ten. Germline V gene sequence: CDR1 SGHTA, CDR2 FQGNSA. The CDR3 extends over 16 amino acids. With V trimmed by 5 bases and J by 5 bases, 12 bases remained unmatched. Study-wide results and caveats: The diversity estimates, figures obtained from one million T cells, were considered underestimates. The study lacked donor CMV status, which possibly confounded expanded clonotype changes. Unsorted PBMC input precluded a conclusive naive versus antigen-experienced comparison.

The sequence was obtained from a human donor in good health. The chain carries TRBV7-2 and TRBJ1-5; 7 bases map to TRBD1. Material: blood. CDR3 nucleotides: TGTGCCAGCAGCCGCAAAACAGGGGTAGAGGATCAGCCCCAGCATTTT. Its protein product is CASSRKTGVEDQPQHF.